This is a list of T cell receptor beta chains from one sample in a study of shared T cell receptors in the human thymus. The assay was immunoSEQ multiplex PCR, and TCRdb's table has in-frame clones only and misses some. The table records about 380,000 clones, 95% of them present only once. Sequenced sample: thymocytes. All receptors come from a human donor. Each CDR3 is given with its conserved first and last residue. Each record gives: D gene, V gene, clone size, J gene, CDR3 DNA, CDR3 protein. D genes are given only for firm matches. Size tells how often a clone was seen (once, few, many) or the class of an expanded clone, and some rows leave it out.

>NA|TRBV2|once|TRBJ1-5
TGTGCCAGCAGTGAATCCAGTAGCAATCAGCCCCAGCATTTT
CASSESSSNQPQHF
>NA|TRBV4-2|NA|TRBJ2-7
TGTGCCAGCAGCCTCTCCGAAGCTAGCGACTCCTACGAGCAGTACTTC
CASSLSEASDSYEQYF
>NA|TRBV5-6|NA|TRBJ2-7
TGTGCCAGCAGCCAGTTCAGGGGTCTTGCCTACGAGCAGTACTTC
CASSQFRGLAYEQYF
>TRBD1|TRBV19|NA|TRBJ2-2
TGTGCCAGCGACAGGGGATGGAACACCGGGGAGCTGTTTTTT
CASDRGWNTGELFF
>TRBD1|TRBV28|NA|TRBJ2-4
TGTGCCAGCAGTTGCCCACAGGGGGCGAATGCCAAAAACATTCAGTACTTC
CASSCPQGANAKNIQYF
>NA|TRBV27|NA|TRBJ1-1
TGTGCCAGCAGTTTAGTAGGCACAGTTAGGTATGGGGTAAATGACACTGAAGCTTTCTTT
CASSLVGTVRYGVNDTEAFF
>NA|TRBV2|NA|TRBJ2-5
TGTGCCAGCTTGACCCCTCAAGGGGGTAATCTAGAGACCCAGTACTTC
CASLTPQGGNLETQYF
>NA|TRBV27|NA|TRBJ2-3
TGTGCCAGCAGTCCGCCCTCTGCAGATACGCAGTATTTT
CASSPPSADTQYF
>NA|TRBV21-1|NA|TRBJ2-7
TGTGCCAGCAGCAAAGGACGGGACAGGGTTTACGAGCAGTACTTC
CASSKGRDRVYEQYF
>TRBD1|TRBV16|NA|TRBJ1-2
TGTGCCAGCAGCCATATCGCAGGGGGCGCGGAAGGTGGCTACACCTTC
CASSHIAGGAEGGYTF
>TRBD1|TRBV28|NA|TRBJ1-1
TGTGCCAGCAGTTTAGGACAGGGGGCGCCCACTGAAGCTTTCTTT
CASSLGQGAPTEAFF
>NA|TRBV28|NA|TRBJ2-1
TGTGCCAGCAGGATCAGGGGCCTAGAGCGGCCTTTCTACAATGAGCAGTTCTTC
CASRIRGLERPFYNEQFF
>TRBD1|TRBV10-2|NA|TRBJ2-5
TGCGCCAGCGTCCGGGACAGGGGGCAAGAGACCCAGTACTTC
CASVRDRGQETQYF
>NA|TRBV6-1|NA|TRBJ1-1
TGTGCCAGCATTTCCCTCAGGGAGAACACTGAAGCTTTCTTT
CASISLRENTEAFF
>NA|TRBV4-1|NA|TRBJ2-5
TGCGCCAGCAGCCAAGATGGGGGTGTTGGAGTAGCGGTAACCCAAGAGACCCAGTACTTC
CASSQDGGVGVAVTQETQYF
>NA|TRBV4-3|NA|TRBJ2-3
TGCGCCAGCAGCCAAGAGAAAGAGGAGGACCTGAAGTTCCGTCTAGATACGCAGTATTTT
CASSQEKEEDLKFRLDTQYF
>NA|TRBV6-1|NA|TRBJ2-4
TGTGCCAGCGCTGTCCGGGACGGTAAGGGCATTCAGTACTTC
CASAVRDGKGIQYF